The source of this T cell receptor (beta chain) is a study of T cells after somatic rescue of genetic block. Method: immunoSEQ multiplex PCR; TCRdb's copy keeps in-frame clones and lacks some. The sample yields 65,000 to 70,000 clones, 92% seen once. V lost 3 bases and J 7 bases, leaving 10 bases between the germline ends. The CDR3 length is 13 residues. Germline loops: CDR1 MDHEN, CDR2 SYDVKM. The V call is TRBV28, the J call TRBJ2-1; D unresolved. Material: peripheral blood mononuclear cells (PBMCs). The TCR comes from a middle-aged man. The CDR3 spells CASSFQDRNEQFF. CDR3 DNA sequence: TGTGCCAGCAGTTTCCAGGACCGGAATGAGCAGTTCTTC.